This T cell receptor beta chain was recorded in a study of blood T cell repertoires in COVID-19. Only in-frame clones appear in the TCRdb table, and some are missing; sequencing was by immunoSEQ multiplex PCR. This sample has about 190,000 clones; more than 85% occur once, and the top ten carry around 1.1%. This CDR3 contains 14 residues. From germline, CDR1 is MNHNY and CDR2 SVGAGI (reference sequence). V trimming: 1 base; J trimming: 6 bases; junction bases outside the gene matches: 2. The chain uses TRBV6-6 and TRBJ1-2; TRBD1 matches at 10 bases. The specimen was peripheral blood. The sequence was collected from a man aged 25 to 40 with acute or convalescent COVID-19. CDR3 amino acids: CASSYFGTGDGYTF. For the CDR3, the DNA is TGTGCCAGCAGTTACTTCGGGACAGGGGATGGCTACACCTTC.